This note documents a single TCR beta chain sequence. Data came from immunoSEQ multiplex PCR; TCRdb stores just in-frame clones and leaves some out. Of 300,000 or so clones in the sample, approximately 93% were seen once. Seattle cases were enrolled at active infection and followed longitudinally. The sample is drawn from a study of blood T cell repertoires in COVID-19. V was cut by 3 bases and J by 6 bases, with 12 bases left in between. In germline, CDR1 is LNHDA, CDR2 SQIVND (reference sequence). The length of the CDR3 is 14 residues. The sequenced sample consisted of peripheral blood. The chain combines TRBV19 with TRBJ1-5; possibly TRBD1 for D (6 bases). The receptor was derived from a woman aged 30 to 39 with COVID-19, enrolled during active disease. CDR3 DNA: TGTGCCAGTAGTATTGCAGGGGCGTTTCAGCCCCAGCATTTT. It is translated as CASSIAGAFQPQHF.